This note documents a single T cell receptor beta chain sequence. As originally analysed: From reference gene primer amplification, estimates of nucleated cell counts were derived. The method was immunoSEQ multiplex PCR; TCRdb's version includes in-frame clones alone and lacks a portion of them. That table furnishes V, J and clone size, whereas the DNA furnished D and trimming. The sample shows about 35,000 clones, 85% to 90% of them seen only once. The sample is drawn from a study of blood T cell repertoires in COVID-19. Turning to the study itself: Samples came from the United States, Italy and Spain, spanning acute and convalescent COVID-19. Sample material is recorded as cDNA or gDNA derived from T cells, B-cell-depleted T cells, or PBMCs.

The CDR3 runs to 15 residues. Trimming removed 0 bases from V and 6 bases from J; junction bases left unmatched: 3. The germline gives CDR1 MNHEY, CDR2 SVGEGT. This TCR was recovered from a human donor in a cohort sampled during active COVID-19. This chain joins TRBV6-2 or TRBV6-3 and TRBJ1-5; 9 positions agree with TRBD1. Specimen: peripheral blood. The chain's CDR3 is CASSYSLDRGQPQHF. As DNA, the CDR3 is TGTGCCAGCAGTTACTCCTTGGACAGGGGTCAGCCCCAGCATTTT.